Listed here are 16 T cell receptor beta chains from one sample, sequenced in a study of OX40 agonist ivuxolimab in advanced cancers. Only in-frame clones appear in the TCRdb table, and some are missing; sequencing was by immunoSEQ multiplex PCR. The sample lists roughly 100,000 clones; around nine tenths were seen once. The sample consisted of CD4+ or CD8+ T cells sorted from blood, taken in a trial of the OX40 agonist ivuxolimab. Source of these receptors: an adult with an advanced solid tumor such as melanoma, head and neck, liver or kidney cancer.

CDR3 region: CAWSLANNQPQHF. The CDR3 region has the DNA TGTGCCTGGAGTTTGGCAAACAATCAGCCCCAGCATTTT. The rearrangement joins TRBV30 to TRBJ1-5; D is unresolved. CDR1 is GTSNPN and CDR2 is SVGIG in the germline V gene (reference sequence). The CDR3 spans 13 residues. V lost 2 bases and J 3 bases, leaving 8 bases between the germline ends. Complete variable domain (other parts from reference TRBV30 and TRBJ1-5): SQTIHQWPATLVQPVGSPLSLECTVEGTSNPNLYWYRQAAGRGLQLLFYSVGIGQISSEVPQNLSASRPQDRQFILSSKKLLLSDSGFYLCAWSLANNQPQHFGDGTRLSIL.

The V call is TRBV28, the J call TRBJ1-6, with a tentative D call TRBD1 (5 bases). The CDR3 runs to 14 residues. The ends were cut back, 6 bases at V and 6 bases at J, with 12 bases in the middle. Per the germline V gene, CDR1 is MDHEN and CDR2 is SYDVKM. The CDR3 here is CASRQGYVNSPLHF. In DNA form, the CDR3 reads TGTGCCAGCAGGCAGGGTTACGTTAATTCACCCCTCCACTTT. The full variable domain, with the rest looked up from reference TRBV28 and TRBJ1-6, is DVKVTQSSRYLVKRTGEKVFLECVQDMDHENMFWYRQDPGLGLRLIYFSYDVKMKEKGDIPEGYSVSREKKERFSLILESASTNQTSMYLCASRQGYVNSPLHFGNGTRLTVT.

The chain uses TRBV27 and TRBJ2-6, with 8 bases lining up with TRBD1. Germline V gene lookup returns CDR1 MNHEY and CDR2 SMNVEV (reference sequence). The CDR3 has 17 amino acids. V was clipped by 6 bases and J by 0 bases; unmatched bases: 7. The CDR3 is CASRKTGASSGANVLTF. In DNA form, the CDR3 reads TGTGCCAGCAGAAAGACAGGGGCTAGCTCTGGGGCCAACGTCCTGACTTTC.

This clone appeared once. This chain links TRBV10-3 with TRBJ1-1; 9 nucleotides align to TRBD1. Germline loops: CDR1 ENHRY, CDR2 SYGVKD. With V trimmed by 7 bases and J by 3 bases, 6 bases remained unmatched. This CDR3 region has 14 residues. The DNA of the CDR3 is TGTGCCATCAAGGGACAGGGTAAAGACACTGAAGCTTTCTTT. Protein: CAIKGQGKDTEAFF.

The rearrangement links TRBV5-6 to TRBJ2-3, with a possible D match to TRBD2 (6 bases). V was clipped by 3 bases and J by 4 bases, with 18 bases between them. CDR3 size: 16 residues. Germline-derived CDR1 and CDR2 are SGHDT and YYEEEE. This CDR3 reads CASSSTRRGVSDTQYF. The CDR3 DNA is TGTGCCAGCAGCTCGACCCGGAGGGGAGTTTCAGATACGCAGTATTTT.

The chain uses TRBV6-5 and TRBJ1-6; tentative D call: TRBD1 (5 bases). Germline assignment: CDR1 MNHEY and CDR2 SVGAGI. This CDR3 comprises 13 residues. With 6 bases removed from V and 5 bases from J, the gap between germline ends came to 8 bases. The CDR3 loop is CASRRGDNSPLHF. The CDR3 DNA reads as TGTGCCAGCAGGCGAGGGGATAATTCACCCCTCCACTTT.

The chain links TRBV10-3 to TRBJ1-1; maybe TRBD1 (5 bases). V gave up 6 bases and J gave up 6 bases, with 17 bases separating them. There are 14 residues in the CDR3. Germline assignment: CDR1 ENHRY and CDR2 SYGVKD. The CDR3 bases are TGTGCCATCAGAACTGACAGCCCGAAGGCTGAAGCTTTCTTT. This gives the protein CAIRTDSPKAEAFF.

The chain employs TRBV7-9 and TRBJ1-2, with D possibly TRBD1 on 5 matching bases. CDR3 length: 11 amino acids. V lost 7 bases to trimming and J lost 8 bases, with 11 bases between them. Germline CDR1 reads SEHNR; CDR2 reads FQNEAQ (reference sequence). This chain's CDR3 is CASTEGEGYTF. The CDR3 coding sequence is TGTGCCAGCACCGAAGGGGAAGGCTACACCTTC.

J is TRBJ1-3 and V is TRBV19, with D tentatively TRBD1 (6 bases). Trimming shortened V by 9 bases and J by 0 bases, and 18 bases separated the two germline ends. Germline V lookup: CDR1 LNHDA, CDR2 SQIVND (reference sequence). This CDR3 is built from 16 residues. The chain's CDR3 is CASGRGTDSSGNTIYF. The CDR3 DNA reads as TGTGCCAGCGGACGGGGGACGGACAGCTCTGGAAACACCATATATTTT.

As for this clone: Other DNA sequences in the same sample also yield this CDR3. The J gene is TRBJ1-2, the V gene TRBV15; D is unresolved. Germline CDR1 reads LNHNV; CDR2 reads YYDKDF (reference sequence). Trimming cost V 0 bases and J 8 bases, with 7 bases left between them. The CDR3 is 12 residues long. CDR3 DNA: TGTGCCACCAGCAGAGACGGCTACGGCTACACCTTC. The encoded protein is CATSRDGYGYTF. Variable domain in full (rest from reference TRBV15 and TRBJ1-2): DAMVIQNPRYQVTQFGKPVTLSCSQTLNHNVMYWYQQKSSQAPKLLFHYYDKDFNNEADTPDNFQSRRPNTSFCFLDIRSPGLGDTAMYLCATSRDGYGYTFGSGTRLTVV.

The chain employs TRBV28 and TRBJ2-7; TRBD1 aligns across 8 bases. The CDR3 sequence is 13 residues long. Trimming removed 4 bases from V and 6 bases from J; junction bases left unmatched: 5. The germline V gene encodes CDR1 MDHEN and CDR2 SYDVKM. Here the CDR3 reads CASSSEDRAEQYF. The CDR3 DNA is TGTGCCAGCAGTTCAGAGGACAGGGCCGAGCAGTACTTC.

The chain couples TRBV2 to TRBJ1-1; D is uncertain. Looked up from germline, CDR1 is SNHLY and CDR2 is FYNNEI. The V gene lost 4 bases and the J gene lost 10 bases, with 10 bases spanning the gap. The CDR3 totals 11 residues. The CDR3 here is CASSGPALAFF. Here the CDR3 DNA reads TGTGCCAGCAGTGGGCCGGCACTAGCTTTCTTT.

The chain's CDR3 is CASSPGDNTEAFF. The CDR3 DNA follows: TGTGCCAGCTCACCTGGTGACAACACTGAAGCTTTCTTT. The chain carries TRBV18 and TRBJ1-1, with unresolved D. The CDR3 covers 13 residues. Germline CDR1 and CDR2: KGHSH and LQKENI. The V end lost 3 bases, the J end lost 2 bases, and 7 bases lay between the germline ends.

The chain combines TRBV18 with TRBJ1-1; tentatively, D is TRBD1 (5 bases). CDR3 size: 14 residues. Germline V gene sequence: CDR1 KGHSH, CDR2 LQKENI. V dropped 1 base and J dropped 4 bases, with 10 bases sitting between them. The chain's CDR3 is CASSPHGGSTEAFF. The CDR3 DNA is TGTGCCAGCTCACCACACGGGGGGAGCACTGAAGCTTTCTTT.

This chain uses TRBV25-1 with TRBJ1-4; D is unresolved. This CDR3 contains 13 residues. V dropped 6 bases and J dropped 0 bases, with 5 bases sitting between them. Germline-derived CDR1 and CDR2 are MGHDK and SYGVNS. For the CDR3, the DNA is TGTGCCAGCAGGGACTCAACTAATGAAAAACTGTTTTTT. This gives the protein CASRDSTNEKLFF.

The CDR3 DNA is TGTGCCAGCAGCCTACAGAGTAACTATGGCTACACCTTC. As protein: CASSLQSNYGYTF. The chain combines TRBV5-6 with TRBJ1-2, with D uncertain. The CDR3 has 13 amino acids. CDR1 and CDR2 (germline): SGHDT, YYEEEE. With 4 bases removed from V and 1 base from J, the gap between germline ends came to 8 bases.